What follows is one T cell receptor (beta chain) and its context. The sample comes from a study of control samples from healthy donors and cancer patients. This CDR3 has 16 residues. From germline, CDR1 is MNHEY and CDR2 SMNVEV (reference sequence). Trimming took 3 bases from V and 2 from J; bases not matched to a gene: 8. Assay used: immunoSEQ multiplex PCR; TCRdb lists only in-frame clones, some missing. The data show over 200,000 clones, 82% seen once. V usage is TRBV27 and J usage is TRBJ1-2, with 8 bases fitting TRBD1. The clonotype was recovered from a woman aged 55-70 years with lung cancer. Source material: PBMCs. CDR3 residues: CASSFAQGARNYGYTF. The CDR3 nucleotides read TGTGCCAGCAGTTTTGCCCAGGGGGCTCGAAACTATGGCTACACCTTC.